This is a list of T cell receptor beta chains from one sample in a study of cytomegalovirus exposure and HLA in healthy donors. Data came from immunoSEQ multiplex PCR; TCRdb stores just in-frame clones and leaves some out. The data hold about 63,000 clones, with around 80% observed a single time. What was sequenced was PBMCs. These receptors all stem from a woman aged 25 to 39 in good health and CMV-seronegative. CDR3s include the opening cysteine and the closing phenylalanine or tryptophan. The D gene is left open where the match is weak. The size of a clone is reported for some rows only, either as once, few or many, or as a class for expanded clones.

clone_size,j_call,d_call,cdr3_length,v_call,cdr3_aa,cdr3_nt
-,TRBJ2-4,-,14,TRBV11-3,CASSVPGDQNIQYF,TGTGCCAGCAGCGTCCCAGGGGATCAAAACATTCAGTACTTC
-,TRBJ1-1,TRBD1,13,TRBV30,CAWSVQGYTEAFF,TGTGCCTGGAGTGTACAGGGGTACACTGAAGCTTTCTTT
-,TRBJ1-1,TRBD1,17,TRBV2,CASSSTKTGGRGDEAFF,TGTGCCAGCAGTTCCACAAAGACAGGGGGCAGGGGTGATGAAGCTTTCTTT
-,TRBJ2-5,TRBD1,17,TRBV9,CASSGYEGARVAETQYF,TGTGCCAGCAGCGGGTACGAGGGGGCGCGAGTAGCAGAGACCCAGTACTTC
-,TRBJ2-3,-,15,TRBV11-2,CASSPRGAGADTQYF,TGTGCCAGCAGCCCCCGGGGGGCCGGAGCAGATACGCAGTATTTT
-,TRBJ1-1,-,14,TRBV19,CASSIRTANTEAFF,TGTGCCAGTAGTATAAGGACAGCGAACACTGAAGCTTTCTTT
-,TRBJ1-2,TRBD1,15,TRBV29-1,CSVDDRGQGNYGYTF,TGCAGCGTTGACGACCGAGGACAGGGGAACTATGGCTACACCTTC
-,TRBJ2-1,TRBD1,15,TRBV5-5,CASSWGDRGRNEQFF,TGTGCCAGCAGCTGGGGGGACAGGGGGCGAAATGAGCAGTTCTTC
-,TRBJ1-1,-,14,TRBV6-1,CASRDQGWNTEAFF,TGTGCCAGCAGAGACCAGGGATGGAACACTGAAGCTTTCTTT
few,TRBJ1-3,-,16,TRBV5-6,CASSGTPQGSGNTIYF,TGTGCCAGCAGCGGGACCCCACAGGGCTCTGGAAACACCATATATTTT
-,TRBJ1-2,-,13,TRBV29-1,CSVSLTDGYGYTF,TGCAGCGTTTCATTGACAGACGGCTATGGCTACACCTTC
-,TRBJ1-6,TRBD1,15,TRBV28,CASSLGTGDNSPLHF,TGTGCCAGCAGTTTAGGGACAGGGGATAATTCACCCCTCCACTTT
once,TRBJ2-3,-,16,TRBV12-5,CASGLVVTLRADTQYF,TGTGCTAGTGGTTTGGTAGTAACCCTGAGGGCAGATACGCAGTATTTT
few,TRBJ2-5,-,14,TRBV5-1,CASSLEQSQETQYF,TGCGCCAGCAGCTTGGAACAGTCCCAAGAGACCCAGTACTTC